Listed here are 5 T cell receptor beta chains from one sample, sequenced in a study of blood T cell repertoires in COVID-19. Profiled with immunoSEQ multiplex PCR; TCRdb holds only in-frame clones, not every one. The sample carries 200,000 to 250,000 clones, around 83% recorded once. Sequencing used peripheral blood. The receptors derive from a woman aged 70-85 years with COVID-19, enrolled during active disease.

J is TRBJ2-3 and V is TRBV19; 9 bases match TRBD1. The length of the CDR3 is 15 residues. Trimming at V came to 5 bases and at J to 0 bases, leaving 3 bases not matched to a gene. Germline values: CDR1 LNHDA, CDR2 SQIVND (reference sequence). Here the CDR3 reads CASSPGTGSTDTQYF. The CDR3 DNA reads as TGTGCCAGTAGTCCCGGGACAGGGAGCACAGATACGCAGTATTTT.

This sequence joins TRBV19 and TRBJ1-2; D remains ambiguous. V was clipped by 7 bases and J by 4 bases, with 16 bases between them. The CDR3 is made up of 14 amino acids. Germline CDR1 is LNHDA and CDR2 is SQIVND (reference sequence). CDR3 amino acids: CASTEGTTGYGYTF. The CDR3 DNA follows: TGTGCCAGTACCGAAGGCACTACGGGCTATGGCTACACCTTC.

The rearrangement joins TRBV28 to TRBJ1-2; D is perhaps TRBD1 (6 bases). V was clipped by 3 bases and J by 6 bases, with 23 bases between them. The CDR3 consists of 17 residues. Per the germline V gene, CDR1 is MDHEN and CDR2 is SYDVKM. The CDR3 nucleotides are TGTGCCAGCAGTTTGGGAGGGGGTGACGGGGCCCCCCATGGCTACACCTTC. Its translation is CASSLGGGDGAPHGYTF.

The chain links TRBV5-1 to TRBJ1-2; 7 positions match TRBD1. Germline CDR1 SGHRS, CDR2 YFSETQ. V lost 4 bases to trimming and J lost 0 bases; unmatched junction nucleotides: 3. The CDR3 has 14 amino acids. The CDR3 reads CASSPGTANYGYTF. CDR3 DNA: TGCGCCAGCAGCCCGGGGACAGCTAACTATGGCTACACCTTC.

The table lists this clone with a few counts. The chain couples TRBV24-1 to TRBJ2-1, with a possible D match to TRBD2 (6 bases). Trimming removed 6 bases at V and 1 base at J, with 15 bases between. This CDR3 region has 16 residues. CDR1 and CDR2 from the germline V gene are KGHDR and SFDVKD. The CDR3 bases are TGTGCCACCAGTTCCACCCGGGACTGGTCCTACAATGAGCAGTTCTTC. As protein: CATSSTRDWSYNEQFF.